The 27 T cell receptor beta chains below come from one sample, sequenced in a study of blood T cell repertoires in COVID-19. Assay: immunoSEQ multiplex PCR; the TCRdb copy retains only in-frame clones and omits some. Here the sample spans almost 250,000 clones, about 84% being singletons. The specimen was peripheral blood. The receptors were sampled from an elderly woman with COVID-19, enrolled during active disease.

As regards this clone: The same CDR3 arises from other DNA sequences in this sample as well. The rearrangement links TRBV7-3 to TRBJ2-3; a weak D match, TRBD2 (5 bases). The length of the CDR3 is 12 residues. Germline-derived CDR1 and CDR2 are SGHTA and FQGTGA. V lost 6 bases to trimming and J lost 3 bases, with 7 bases between them. The CDR3 protein is CASSRGTDTQYF. In DNA form, the CDR3 reads TGTGCCAGCAGTCGGGGTACAGATACGCAGTATTTT.

The chain recombines TRBV6-9 with TRBJ2-7; perhaps TRBD2 as D (5 bases). Germline V gene sequence: CDR1 MNHGY, CDR2 SVAAGI. With 5 bases removed from V and 6 bases from J, the gap between germline ends came to 20 bases. The CDR3 sequence is 15 residues long. CDR3 DNA: TGTGCCAGCAGTCTGAGGGAGATCTCTTTCGGCGAGCAGTACTTC. Translated: CASSLREISFGEQYF.

The V and J genes are TRBV6-5 and TRBJ2-2; TRBD2 might be the D (6 bases). Germline CDR1 MNHEY, CDR2 SVGAGI. Trimming left V 5 bases short and J 0 bases short, with 7 bases between. The CDR3 is 14 residues long. The DNA for the CDR3 is TGTGCCAGCAGTCTAGCGACGAACACCGGGGAGCTGTTTTTT. This gives the protein CASSLATNTGELFF.

The chain carries TRBV6-1 and TRBJ1-1; D possibly corresponds to TRBD1 (5 bases). This CDR3 has 14 amino acids. Trimming cost V 2 bases and J 1 base, with 8 bases left between them. Germline-derived CDR1 and CDR2 are MNHNS and SASEGT. In DNA form, the CDR3 reads TGTGCCAGCAGTGAATTACAGGCGAACACTGAAGCTTTCTTT. It is translated as CASSELQANTEAFF.

V and J are TRBV19 and TRBJ1-3, with 7 bases lining up with TRBD1. The CDR3 consists of 14 residues. Trimming at V came to 10 bases and at J to 0 bases, leaving 6 bases not matched to a gene. In germline, CDR1 is LNHDA, CDR2 SQIVND (reference sequence). CDR3 in amino acids: CATWDRSSGNTIYF. As DNA, the CDR3 is TGTGCCACTTGGGACAGAAGCTCTGGAAACACCATATATTTT.

The rearrangement uses TRBV7-2 and TRBJ1-1; 11 bases are a match to TRBD1. There are 16 residues in the CDR3. The V gene's germline CDR1 is SGHTA and CDR2 FQGNSA. J lost 4 bases, V lost 3 bases, and 7 bases had no gene match. CDR3 loop: CASSFQGQGAGTEAFF. Written as DNA, the CDR3 is TGTGCCAGCAGCTTCCAAGGACAGGGGGCAGGCACTGAAGCTTTCTTT. The full variable domain, in which reference TRBV7-2 and TRBJ1-1 provide the parts outside the CDR3, is GAGVSQSPSNKVTEKGKDVELRCDPISGHTALYWYRQSLGQGLEFLIYFQGNSAPDKSGLPSDRFSAERTGGSVSTLTIQRTQQEDSAVYLCASSFQGQGAGTEAFFGQGTRLTVV.

The V call is TRBV6-5, the J call TRBJ2-5, with D possibly matching TRBD2 (5 bases). V shed 0 bases and J shed 2 bases, with 10 bases lying between them. CDR1 and CDR2 (germline): MNHEY, SVGAGI. The CDR3 consists of 15 residues. The CDR3 spells CASSYSRVGQETQYF. The CDR3 DNA follows: TGTGCCAGCAGTTACTCGAGGGTGGGGCAAGAGACCCAGTACTTC.

The chain links TRBV11-3 to TRBJ2-2, with a tentative D call TRBD2 (5 bases). The ends were cut back, 1 base at V and 3 bases at J, with 12 bases in the middle. Germline V CDR1 and CDR2: SGHNT, YENEEA. The CDR3 totals 16 residues. CDR3 region: CASSLAPGSYTGELFF. CDR3 DNA sequence: TGTGCCAGCAGCTTAGCCCCGGGGTCGTACACCGGGGAGCTGTTTTTT.

This clone was counted only a few times. J is TRBJ1-6 and V is TRBV7-2, with 8 positions matching TRBD1. CDR1 and CDR2 from the germline V gene are SGHTA and FQGNSA. V lost 3 bases, J lost 10 bases, and 11 bases stayed unmatched. The CDR3 spans 16 residues. CDR3 residues: CASSLPPGTGSSPLHF. CDR3 in DNA: TGTGCCAGCAGCTTGCCCCCCGGGACAGGCTCCTCACCCCTCCACTTT.

The chain joins TRBV5-4 to TRBJ1-4; 10 bases fit TRBD1. V gave up 4 bases and J gave up 4 bases; unmatched junction bases: 10. The CDR3 runs 17 residues. CDR1 is SGHNT, CDR2 YYREEE, per germline (reference sequence). The CDR3 DNA is TGTGCCAGCAGCCAGACCGGGACAGGGGCTATTAATGAAAAACTGTTTTTT. It yields the protein CASSQTGTGAINEKLFF.

The V gene is TRBV18, the J gene TRBJ2-3; D is ambiguous. The germline gives CDR1 KGHSH, CDR2 LQKENI. The V end lost 2 bases, the J end lost 0 bases, and 6 bases lay between the germline ends. This CDR3 region has 14 residues. This CDR3 reads CASSPATSTDTQYF. For the CDR3, the DNA is TGTGCCAGCTCACCAGCCACTAGCACAGATACGCAGTATTTT.

The chain links TRBV7-2 to TRBJ2-5, with D perhaps TRBD2 (7 bases). Trimming cost V 3 bases and J 3 bases, with 14 bases left between them. The CDR3 consists of 15 residues. CDR1 is SGHTA and CDR2 is FQGNSA in the germline V gene. This chain's CDR3 is CASSLSVGGEETQYF. The CDR3 DNA reads as TGTGCCAGCAGCTTGAGTGTAGGGGGGGAAGAGACCCAGTACTTC.

The chain links TRBV24-1 to TRBJ2-2; 8 nucleotides agree with TRBD1. This CDR3 has 14 amino acids. The J segment lost 7 bases and the V segment lost 6 bases, leaving 6 bases of the junction unmatched. Germline CDR1 KGHDR, CDR2 SFDVKD. In DNA form, the CDR3 reads TGTGCCACCAGTCTTCAGGGGGCAGGCGGGGAGCTGTTTTTT. It encodes CATSLQGAGGELFF.

The chain is built from TRBV10-3 and TRBJ1-2, with D perhaps matching TRBD1 (5 bases). Germline loops: CDR1 ENHRY, CDR2 SYGVKD. Trimming cost V 2 bases and J 4 bases, with 11 bases left between them. This CDR3 is 14 amino acids long. This chain's CDR3 is CAISERDSGYGYTF. CDR3 nucleotides: TGTGCCATCAGTGAGCGGGACTCGGGCTATGGCTACACCTTC.

The chain couples TRBV5-1 to TRBJ2-2, with D perhaps matching TRBD2 (5 bases). Per germline, CDR1 SGHRS and CDR2 YFSETQ. V gave up 3 bases and J gave up 9 bases, with 12 bases separating them. The CDR3 sequence is 13 residues long. The CDR3 sequence is CASSSGSGRELFF. The CDR3 nucleotides read TGCGCCAGCAGCTCGGGGAGTGGGAGGGAGCTGTTTTTT.

The rearrangement joins TRBV6-2 or TRBV6-3 to TRBJ2-3; TRBD2 matches 9 bases. V lost 5 bases and J lost 6; bases outside the gene matches: 9. The germline V gene encodes CDR1 MNHEY and CDR2 SVGEGT. The CDR3 spans 15 residues. CDR3: CASSVSRGGSDTQYF. CDR3 in DNA: TGTGCCAGCAGTGTTTCGCGGGGGGGCAGTGATACGCAGTATTTT.

The V gene is TRBV19, the J gene TRBJ2-5; 15 bases are a match to TRBD2. There are 18 residues in the CDR3. V lost 9 bases, J lost 5 bases, and 16 bases stayed unmatched. The germline V gene encodes CDR1 LNHDA and CDR2 SQIVND (reference sequence). For the CDR3, the DNA is TGTGCCAGCGAGACAGGGACTAGCGGGGGGAAGATCGGTGAGACCCAGTACTTC. It yields the protein CASETGTSGGKIGETQYF.

The chain links TRBV19 to TRBJ1-4, with D perhaps TRBD1 (6 bases). V was clipped by 4 bases and J by 6 bases, with 12 bases between them. Germline CDR1 reads LNHDA; CDR2 reads SQIVND (reference sequence). The CDR3 is 14 residues long. CDR3 in DNA: TGTGCCAGTAGTAAAGGCAGGGGTGATGAAAAACTGTTTTTT. Protein product: CASSKGRGDEKLFF.

The rearrangement uses TRBV5-1 and TRBJ2-5, with TRBD2 matching 13 bases. The V segment lost 0 bases and the J segment 2 bases; nucleotides outside the gene matches: 13. CDR1 is SGHRS and CDR2 is YFSETQ in the germline V gene. The CDR3 totals 20 residues. The chain's CDR3 is CASSLAPGQELAGGQETQYF. Written as DNA, the CDR3 is TGCGCCAGCAGCTTGGCCCCGGGCCAAGAACTAGCGGGGGGGCAAGAGACCCAGTACTTC.

V is TRBV24-1 and J is TRBJ1-5, with D perhaps matching TRBD1 (5 bases). The CDR3 totals 13 residues. CDR1 KGHDR and CDR2 SFDVKD come from the germline V gene. The V end was cut by 6 bases, the J end by 3 bases, with 8 bases between. The CDR3 protein is CATSRRANQPQHF. The DNA for the CDR3 is TGTGCCACCAGTCGCAGGGCCAATCAGCCCCAGCATTTT.

J is TRBJ2-5 and V is TRBV30; D call uncertain. CDR1 GTSNPN and CDR2 SVGIG come from the germline V gene (reference sequence). Trimming took off 5 bases at V and 2 bases at J, with 9 bases between the two ends. CDR3 length: 12 residues. The CDR3 DNA reads TGTGCCTGGGGCTCGTCTCAAGAGACCCAGTACTTC. It yields the protein CAWGSSQETQYF.

The V call is TRBV7-2, the J call TRBJ2-1; 7 positions match TRBD1. The CDR3 runs 16 residues. V shed 6 bases, J shed 6 bases, and the junction held 14 bases outside the gene matches. Germline V gene data show CDR1 as SGHTA and CDR2 as FQGNSA. As DNA, the CDR3 is TGTGCCAGCAGGTTATCCTCGGGACAGCTGGTCAATGAGCAGTTCTTC. Protein product: CASRLSSGQLVNEQFF.

In DNA, the CDR3 is TGCGCCAGCAGCTTGAAATCCCGTACAGATACGCAGTATTTT. Protein: CASSLKSRTDTQYF. The J gene is TRBJ2-3, the V gene TRBV5-1, with D unclear. Germline CDR1 SGHRS, CDR2 YFSETQ. The CDR3 has 14 amino acids. V was pared by 1 base and J by 3 bases, with 9 bases between. The full variable domain, its missing parts supplied by reference TRBV5-1 and TRBJ2-3, is KAGVTQTPRYLIKTRGQQVTLSCSPISGHRSVSWYQQTPGQGLQFLFEYFSETQRNKGNFPGRFSGRQFSNSRSEMNVSTLELGDSALYLCASSLKSRTDTQYFGPGTRLTVL.

This chain joins TRBV28 and TRBJ1-6; D might be TRBD1 (5 bases). Between the trimmed V and J ends, which lost 3 bases and 6 bases, there was a span of 12 bases. Germline CDR1 is MDHEN and CDR2 is SYDVKM. The CDR3 is 15 residues long. In DNA, the CDR3 is TGTGCCAGCAGTTTGGGCAGGGCTGGTAATTCACCCCTCCACTTT. It codes for CASSLGRAGNSPLHF.

V and J are TRBV2 and TRBJ1-1; perhaps TRBD1 as D (5 bases). The CDR3 totals 13 residues. Looked up from germline, CDR1 is SNHLY and CDR2 is FYNNEI. V was cut by 9 bases and J by 1 base, with 12 bases left in between. CDR3 coding DNA: TGTGCCAGTGTTCAAGGGGCGAACACTGAAGCTTTCTTT. Translation gives CASVQGANTEAFF.

The CDR3 DNA reads TGTGCCACCAGCTCGCGGATGTCCAGCACAGATACGCAGTATTTT. Translated: CATSSRMSSTDTQYF. V and J are TRBV24-1 and TRBJ2-3; D gene ambiguous. Germline values: CDR1 KGHDR, CDR2 SFDVKD. The ends were cut back, 7 bases at V and 0 bases at J, with 13 bases in the middle. This CDR3 comprises 15 residues.

For the CDR3, the DNA is TGCGCCAGCAGCTCCGGGACTAGCGGGGGGCTCCGGGGAGAGACCCAGTACTTC. Protein sequence: CASSSGTSGGLRGETQYF. The V and J genes are TRBV5-1 and TRBJ2-5, with TRBD2 matching over 15 bases. V lost 3 bases to trimming and J lost 4 bases; unmatched junction nucleotides: 10. Looked up from germline, CDR1 is SGHRS and CDR2 is YFSETQ. CDR3 length: 18 residues.